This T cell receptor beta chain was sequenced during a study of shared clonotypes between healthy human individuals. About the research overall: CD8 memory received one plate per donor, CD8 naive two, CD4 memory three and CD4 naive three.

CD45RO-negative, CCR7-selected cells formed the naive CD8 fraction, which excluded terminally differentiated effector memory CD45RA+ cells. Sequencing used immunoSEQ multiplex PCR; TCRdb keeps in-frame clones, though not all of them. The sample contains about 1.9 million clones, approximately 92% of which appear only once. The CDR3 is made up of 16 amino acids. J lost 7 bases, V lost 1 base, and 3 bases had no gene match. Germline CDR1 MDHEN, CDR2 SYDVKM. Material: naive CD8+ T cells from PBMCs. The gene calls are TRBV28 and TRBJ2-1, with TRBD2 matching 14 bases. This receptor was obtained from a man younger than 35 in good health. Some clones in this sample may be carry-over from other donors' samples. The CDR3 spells CASSLFGTSGSNEQFF. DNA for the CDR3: TGTGCCAGCAGTTTATTTGGGACTAGCGGGAGTAATGAGCAGTTCTTC.